This TCR beta chain was captured in a study of shared clonotypes between healthy human individuals. General observations from the study: Compared with clonotypes that all four donors shared, non-shared clonotypes had lower generation probabilities.

About this clone itself: Antigen unknown.

CDR1 and CDR2 (germline): SNHLY, FYNNEI. The CDR3 contains 14 residues. The ends were cut back, 6 bases at V and 3 bases at J, with 14 bases in the middle. Investigators divided CD4+ cells into CD45RA+ naive and CD45RA-negative memory subsets. Profiling relied on immunoSEQ multiplex PCR, and the TCRdb table lists in-frame clones only, not all of them. Among approximately 2,300,000 clones listed, approximately 90% were seen once. The chain has TRBV2 and TRBJ2-5; a weak D match, TRBD2 (5 bases). The sequenced sample consisted of naive CD4+ T cells from PBMCs. The subset here: CD45RA+ positively selected. The source is a man aged 18-30 years in good health. Some clones in this sample may be carry-over from other donors' samples. CDR3 nucleotide sequence: TGTGCCAGCAGCGCCGAACGACTAAAAGAGACCCAGTACTTC. This gives the protein CASSAERLKETQYF.